Following are 21 T cell receptor beta chains from one sample sequenced in a study of cytomegalovirus exposure and HLA in healthy donors. The PCR employed 60 Vbeta primers together with 13 Jbeta primers. Profiled with immunoSEQ multiplex PCR; TCRdb holds only in-frame clones, not every one. This table holds 80,000 to 95,000 clones, 64% found once. The sequenced sample was PBMCs. The receptor set was obtained from a human donor in good health.

The chain employs TRBV5-1 and TRBJ2-7, with D possibly TRBD1 on 6 matching bases. CDR3 size: 15 residues. Germline assignment: CDR1 SGHRS and CDR2 YFSETQ. Between the trimmed V and J ends, which lost 2 bases and 2 bases, there was a span of 14 bases. The CDR3 DNA is TGCGCCAGCAGCTTAAAACTCCGGGACACCTACGAGCAGTACTTC. It translates to CASSLKLRDTYEQYF.

CDR3 sequence reads: CASSPGAPRTGANEQFF. The CDR3 region has the DNA TGTGCCAGCTCACCAGGTGCCCCCCGGACAGGGGCGAATGAGCAGTTCTTC. The chain recombines TRBV18 with TRBJ2-1; 9 bases match TRBD1. This CDR3 comprises 17 residues. Germline V CDR1 and CDR2: KGHSH, LQKENI. J was trimmed by 7 bases and V by 2 bases; bases with no gene match: 12. The whole variable domain, remainder taken from reference TRBV18 and TRBJ2-1, is NAGVMQNPRHLVRRRGQEARLRCSPMKGHSHVYWYRQLPEEGLKFMVYLQKENIIDESGMPKERFSAEFPKEGPSILRIQQVVRGDSAAYFCASSPGAPRTGANEQFFGPGTRLTVL.

The genes are TRBV7-2 and TRBJ2-2, with TRBD2 matching over 9 bases. With V trimmed by 3 bases and J by 6 bases, 11 bases remained unmatched. Germline lookup yields CDR1 SGHTA and CDR2 FQGNSA. The CDR3 consists of 17 residues. The CDR3 region has the DNA TGTGCCAGCAGCTTGCGGGGGGGCCTGAGTCTGTCCGGGGAGCTGTTTTTT. This sequence encodes CASSLRGGLSLSGELFF.

V usage is TRBV7-9 and J usage is TRBJ1-2; 11 bases map to TRBD1. The CDR3 is 14 residues long. CDR1 is SEHNR and CDR2 is FQNEAQ in the germline V gene (reference sequence). Trimming removed 4 bases from V and 4 bases from J; junction bases left unmatched: 2. The CDR3 coding sequence is TGTGCCAGCAGCTCAGGACAGGGGGCCTATGGCTACACCTTC. As protein: CASSSGQGAYGYTF.

CDR3 nucleotide sequence: TGTGCCAGCTCTAAGGCGGGGAACACCGGGGAGCTGTTTTTT. It encodes CASSKAGNTGELFF. This chain uses TRBV11-3 with TRBJ2-2; TRBD2 might be the D (5 bases). CDR1 SGHNT and CDR2 YENEEA come from the germline V gene. V dropped 8 bases and J dropped 1 base, with 11 bases sitting between them. The CDR3 loop spans 14 amino acids.

The genes are TRBV19 and TRBJ1-5; 10 bases are a match to TRBD1. J lost 4 bases, V lost 7 bases, and 4 bases had no gene match. Germline lookup yields CDR1 LNHDA and CDR2 SQIVND (reference sequence). The CDR3 is 14 amino acids. The CDR3: CASKKGQGNQPQHF. In DNA form, the CDR3 reads TGTGCCAGTAAGAAGGGACAGGGGAATCAGCCCCAGCATTTT.

The chain carries TRBV4-3 and TRBJ2-2; 10 bases map to TRBD2. The CDR3 is 17 amino acids. The germline V gene has CDR1 LGHNA and CDR2 YSLEER. V lost 1 base, J lost 6 bases, and 8 bases stayed unmatched. The CDR3 nucleotides read TGCGCCAGCAGCCAAGGGCGGGAGCTAGCGGGGGCCGGGGAGCTGTTTTTT. Translating it yields CASSQGRELAGAGELFF.

V gene TRBV7-9 combines with J gene TRBJ2-1, with 11 bases lining up with TRBD2. This CDR3 region has 18 residues. Germline CDR1 reads SEHNR; CDR2 reads FQNEAQ (reference sequence). V shed 5 bases and J 6 bases; nucleotides not matched to a gene: 15. The CDR3 DNA follows: TGTGCCAGCAGCCCCCTTGTTTTAGCGGGGGGGCCTGGCAATGAGCAGTTCTTC. It codes for CASSPLVLAGGPGNEQFF.

This clone was observed a few times. The chain employs TRBV7-8 and TRBJ2-7; 8 bases agree with TRBD1. This CDR3 is 16 amino acids long. Germline CDR1 and CDR2: SGHVS and FQNEAQ. With 1 base clipped from V and 0 bases from J, the junction kept 5 bases outside the gene matches. CDR3 protein: CASSLVGQDPSYEQYF. In DNA, the CDR3 is TGTGCCAGCAGCTTAGTGGGACAGGACCCCTCCTACGAGCAGTACTTC.

The rearrangement links TRBV5-1 to TRBJ1-1; the match to TRBD1 covers 11 bases. The CDR3 consists of 16 residues. Germline CDR1 reads SGHRS; CDR2 reads YFSETQ. Trimming cost V 2 bases and J 1 base; bases outside gene matches: 4. The DNA for the CDR3 is TGCGCCAGCAGCTTCGGGACAGGGGGGAAGAACACTGAAGCTTTCTTT. Translated: CASSFGTGGKNTEAFF.

As regards this clone: Sequence at one end of the junction differs from germline and may be a read error. The chain joins TRBV4-3 to TRBJ1-6, with D maybe TRBD1 (5 bases). Germline CDR1 and CDR2: LGHNA and YSLEER. The CDR3 length is 15 residues. The CDR3 DNA reads TGCGCCAGCAGCCAAGATCGAGGAGGGGCCAGGGCGCCCATCTTT. Protein: CASSQDRGGARAPIF.

The CDR3 DNA is TGTGCCAGCAGCCCCCAGGGGACTGGAAACACCATATATTTT. Its protein product is CASSPQGTGNTIYF. The rearrangement links TRBV7-2 to TRBJ1-3, with D possibly TRBD1 on 6 matching bases. The V gene lost 5 bases and the J gene lost 2 bases, with 10 bases spanning the gap. CDR1 and CDR2 from the germline V gene are SGHTA and FQGNSA. The CDR3 contains 14 residues.

This clone was recorded once. The chain uses TRBV7-9 and TRBJ2-5, with 12 bases matching TRBD1. The V and J ends lost 5 bases and 5 bases, in that order; junction bases with no gene match: 12. Germline V lookup: CDR1 SEHNR, CDR2 FQNEAQ (reference sequence). The CDR3 has 17 residues. CDR3 nucleotides: TGTGCCAGCAGCGGAAAAGCCGGGACAGGGGGCGCGGAGACCCAGTACTTC. Translating gives CASSGKAGTGGAETQYF.

The sample holds a few counts of this clone. J is TRBJ2-3 and V is TRBV2; D might be TRBD2 (7 bases). The CDR3 has 12 residues. Germline assignment: CDR1 SNHLY and CDR2 FYNNEI. Trimming removed 7 bases from V and 6 bases from J, with 11 bases in between. CDR3 in amino acids: CASKGGLDTQYF. CDR3 DNA: TGTGCCAGCAAGGGGGGGCTGGATACGCAGTATTTT.

V and J are TRBV7-8 and TRBJ2-5, with TRBD2 matching over 10 bases. J was trimmed by 5 bases and V by 5 bases; bases with no gene match: 8. Looked up from germline, CDR1 is SGHVS and CDR2 is FQNEAQ. There are 15 residues in the CDR3. As DNA, the CDR3 is TGTGCCAGCAGCGTCACCGGGACTAGCGACGAGACCCAGTACTTC. The encoded protein is CASSVTGTSDETQYF.

The chain joins TRBV30 to TRBJ1-2, with 9 bases fitting TRBD1. CDR1 is GTSNPN, CDR2 SVGIG, per germline (reference sequence). The V and J ends lost 1 base and 7 bases, in that order; junction bases with no gene match: 10. The CDR3 has 15 residues. CDR3 DNA: TGTGCCTGGAGTGAAGTGGACAGGGGAACGGGTGGCTACACCTTC. Encoded protein: CAWSEVDRGTGGYTF.

The chain couples TRBV19 to TRBJ2-3, with 7 positions matching TRBD2. This CDR3 has 15 residues. V trimming: 3 bases; J trimming: 4 bases; junction bases outside the gene matches: 7. Germline CDR1 and CDR2: LNHDA and SQIVND (reference sequence). In nucleotides, the CDR3 is TGTGCCAGTAGTATCCGGGACTACCCGTCAGATACGCAGTATTTT. It encodes CASSIRDYPSDTQYF. Full variable domain (remainder filled in from reference TRBV19 and TRBJ2-3): DGGITQSPKYLFRKEGQNVTLSCEQNLNHDAMYWYRQDPGQGLRLIYYSQIVNDFQKGDIAEGYSVSREKKESFPLTVTSAQKNPTAFYLCASSIRDYPSDTQYFGPGTRLTVL.

This clone has more than one count but fewer than ten. The rearrangement joins TRBV7-9 to TRBJ1-1; no firm D call. Looked up from germline, CDR1 is SEHNR and CDR2 is FQNEAQ (reference sequence). The CDR3 runs 14 residues. V was shortened by 3 bases and J by 2 bases, with 10 bases between the two germline ends. The CDR3 sequence is CASSFSVANTEAFF. The CDR3 nucleotides are TGTGCCAGCAGCTTCTCGGTTGCAAACACTGAAGCTTTCTTT.

The chain combines TRBV19 with TRBJ2-3, with TRBD2 matching over 7 bases. With V trimmed by 4 bases and J by 2 bases, 6 bases remained unmatched. The CDR3 contains 15 residues. CDR1 is LNHDA and CDR2 is SQIVND in the germline V gene (reference sequence). CDR3 coding DNA: TGTGCCAGTAGTACGCGGACTAGTGCCACAGATACGCAGTATTTT. Translated: CASSTRTSATDTQYF.

This clone appeared a few times. This sequence joins TRBV2 and TRBJ2-7, with 8 bases identical to TRBD1. From germline, CDR1 is SNHLY and CDR2 FYNNEI. The trim removed 6 bases at V and 3 bases at J, leaving 10 bases unmatched. The CDR3 contains 15 residues. The CDR3 loop is CASRPDRGIGYEQYF. CDR3 sequence (DNA): TGTGCCAGCAGACCAGACAGGGGAATTGGCTACGAGCAGTACTTC.

The CDR3 coding sequence is TGTGCCAGCAGTGAAGCGCCTGTCCGGGGGGTGTATGTCTACGAGCAGTACTTC. This translates into CASSEAPVRGVYVYEQYF. The genes are TRBV6-1 and TRBJ2-7; the match to TRBD2 covers 7 bases. The germline V gene has CDR1 MNHNS and CDR2 SASEGT. V lost 0 bases and J lost 3; bases outside the gene matches: 14. This CDR3 is 18 amino acids long.